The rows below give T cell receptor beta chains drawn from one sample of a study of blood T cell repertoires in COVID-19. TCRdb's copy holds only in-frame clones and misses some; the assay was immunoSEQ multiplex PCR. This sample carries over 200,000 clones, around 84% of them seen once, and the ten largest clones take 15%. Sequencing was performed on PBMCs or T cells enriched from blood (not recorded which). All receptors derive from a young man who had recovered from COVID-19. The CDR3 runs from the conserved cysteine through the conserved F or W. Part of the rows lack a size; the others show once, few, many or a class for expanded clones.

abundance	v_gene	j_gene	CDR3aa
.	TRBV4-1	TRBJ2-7	CASSQAGTGVEQYF
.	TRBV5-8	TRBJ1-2	CASSFLRSPYGYTF
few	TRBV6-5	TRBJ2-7	CASSSSGLDYEQYF
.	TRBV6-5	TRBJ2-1	CASSRDREYDEQFF
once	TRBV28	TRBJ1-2	CASTPDRLLYGYTF
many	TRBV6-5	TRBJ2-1	CASSYSSSYNEQFF
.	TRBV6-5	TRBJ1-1	CASSYGPAAFF
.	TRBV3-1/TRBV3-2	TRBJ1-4	CASSQPLGTSSTNEKLFF
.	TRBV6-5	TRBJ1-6	CASSRGGQGSSPLHF
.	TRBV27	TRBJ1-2	CASSPWTGQGYTF
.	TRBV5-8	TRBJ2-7	CASSPSGLRYEQYF
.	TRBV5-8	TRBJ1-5	CASSQDRVQPQHF
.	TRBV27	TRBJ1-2	CASSSQGANGYTF
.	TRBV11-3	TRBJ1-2	CASSLVGGNYGYTF
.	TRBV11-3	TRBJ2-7	CASSRGYEQYF
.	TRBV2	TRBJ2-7	CASSELQGVWSEQYF
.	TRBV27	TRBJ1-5	CASSLPHQPFPGQGRGNQPQHF
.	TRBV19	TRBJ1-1	CASSIQGADTEAFF
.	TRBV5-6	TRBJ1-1	CASSLAGGFGEAFF
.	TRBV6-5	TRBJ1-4	CASRTGEAGEKLFF
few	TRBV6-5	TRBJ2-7	CASSPGQGWEEQYF
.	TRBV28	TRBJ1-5	CASSPTQFSNQPQHF
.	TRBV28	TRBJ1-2	CASSLIRASGTGYTF
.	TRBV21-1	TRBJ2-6	CASSLPWPYSGANVLTF
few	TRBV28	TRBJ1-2	CASSGAGQRRWGGYTF
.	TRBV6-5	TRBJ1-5	CASILGDRKNQPQHF
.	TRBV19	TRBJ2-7	CASSIDGGQGEQYF
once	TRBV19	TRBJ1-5	CASTPSRGLQPQHF
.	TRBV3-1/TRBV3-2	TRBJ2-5	CASSQPGTRAQETQYF
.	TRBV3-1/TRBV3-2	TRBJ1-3	CASSQEIGGLGGNTIYF
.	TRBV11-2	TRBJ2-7	CASSLGRGQASSYEQYF
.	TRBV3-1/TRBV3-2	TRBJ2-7	CASSQWTSGSGEQYF
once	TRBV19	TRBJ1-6	CASSIGQGGSPLHF
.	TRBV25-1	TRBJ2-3	CASSIGTGRGTDTQYF